This TCR beta chain was documented in a study of T cell responses to AZD1222 COVID-19 vaccine. The study's findings and limits: Among the donors, most were white British and more were female, and clonal diversity was possibly underestimated. Baseline seropositivity characterized only a handful of AZD1222 recipients. Spike as a whole was targeted by vaccine-associated CD4 TCRs, dominant at 160-218 and 743-854.

Of note for this clone: Its matching antigen is unknown.

Profiling relied on immunoSEQ multiplex PCR, and the TCRdb table lists in-frame clones only, not all of them. The data contain approximately 140,000 clones, more than 80% of them singletons. It was second doses at about 4 or about 12 weeks that were pooled. The CDR3 covers 14 residues. The V end was cut by 1 base, the J end by 7 bases, with 13 bases between. Germline CDR1 reads MNHNS; CDR2 reads SASEGT. The TCR originated in an adult who received the AZD1222 COVID-19 vaccine. Specimen: peripheral blood, collected 28 days after the second AZD1222 dose. The chain is built from TRBV6-1 and TRBJ1-2, with D tentatively TRBD1 (6 bases). The CDR3 DNA follows: TGTGCCAGCAGTGAAGATCAGGGGCCCGTTGGCTACACCTTC. It codes for CASSEDQGPVGYTF.